This T cell receptor (beta chain) stems from a study of cytotoxic CD8 clonotypes in ibrutinib-treated CLL. About the research overall: An average of 255,043 productive templates and approximately 90,000 productive rearrangements was obtained per sample.

Depths of 1 in 200,000 to 1 in 1 million T cells were the sequencing target. Clones were sequenced by immunoSEQ multiplex PCR, and TCRdb holds only the in-frame ones, with some missing. The sample has about 39,000 clones; roughly two thirds are singletons. This CDR3 is 12 amino acids long. V lost 1 base, J lost 5 bases, and 4 bases lay in between. The germline gives CDR1 SGHTA, CDR2 FQGNSA. Regarding the study as a whole: An increase in clonality occurred at ibrutinib response, followed by a return toward baseline at progression. Stable or contracted on treatment, public clonotypes were also uncommon.

As regards this clone: Its antigen is not identified.

Sequencing was performed on PBMCs, taken at disease progression, from a patient treated with ibrutinib. The V and J genes are TRBV7-2 and TRBJ2-3; D gene uncertain. The TCR comes from a human donor with chronic lymphocytic leukemia. The CDR3 region has the DNA TGTGCCAGCAGCTTAGGTCTAGATACGCAGTATTTT. Translating gives CASSLGLDTQYF.